This TCR beta chain was captured by sequencing in a study of blood T cell repertoires in COVID-19. Clones were sequenced by immunoSEQ multiplex PCR, and TCRdb holds only the in-frame ones, with some missing. The sample yields 130,000 or so clones, 84% seen once. This CDR3 is built from 15 residues. Losses at the gene ends were 4 bases for V and 6 bases for J; bases not matched to a gene: 6. Per germline, CDR1 SGHNT and CDR2 YYREEE (reference sequence). The receptor comes from a woman in her forties or fifties with acute COVID-19. The chain is built from TRBV5-4 and TRBJ2-2; 10 bases agree with TRBD2. The sample was PBMCs or T cells enriched from blood (not recorded which). CDR3: CASSPGTSAPGELFF. For the CDR3, the DNA is TGTGCCAGCAGCCCGGGGACTAGCGCCCCCGGGGAGCTGTTTTTT.